One sample yielded the 4 T cell receptor beta chains listed below, sequenced in a study of blood T cell repertoires in COVID-19. TCRdb's copy holds only in-frame clones and misses some; the assay was immunoSEQ multiplex PCR. The sample shows roughly 300,000 clones, roughly 90% of them seen only once. The specimen sequenced was peripheral blood. The receptors stem from a man younger than 30 who had recovered from COVID-19.

This clone was seen just once. The V gene is TRBV6-5, the J gene TRBJ1-2; TRBD1 matches 7 bases. The CDR3 sequence is 14 residues long. Germline V gene lookup returns CDR1 MNHEY and CDR2 SVGAGI. Trimming removed 6 bases from V and 4 bases from J; junction bases left unmatched: 8. The CDR3 region is CASRKDRTSYGYTF. The CDR3 DNA reads as TGTGCCAGCAGGAAGGACAGGACCTCCTATGGCTACACCTTC.

The chain is built from TRBV25-1 and TRBJ2-1, with 8 bases fitting TRBD1. The CDR3 extends over 14 amino acids. Losses at the gene ends were 8 bases for V and 0 bases for J; bases not matched to a gene: 3. Germline-derived CDR1 and CDR2 are MGHDK and SYGVNS. The CDR3 sequence is CASDTGGSYNEQFF. In nucleotides, the CDR3 is TGTGCCAGCGATACAGGGGGCTCCTACAATGAGCAGTTCTTC.

J is TRBJ1-2 and V is TRBV4-3; D is unclear. V was shortened by 0 bases and J by 6 bases, with 11 bases between the two germline ends. Germline assignment: CDR1 LGHNA and CDR2 YSLEER. The CDR3 has 14 residues. Here the CDR3 reads CASSQDWADDGYTF. DNA of the CDR3: TGCGCCAGCAGCCAAGATTGGGCAGACGATGGCTACACCTTC.

This rearrangement joins TRBV2 to TRBJ1-4; D unresolved. Trimming cost V 1 base and J 7 bases, with 13 bases left between them. Germline assignment: CDR1 SNHLY and CDR2 FYNNEI. This CDR3 contains 15 residues. The CDR3 reads CASSEERGRAEKLFF. The CDR3 DNA reads TGTGCCAGCAGTGAAGAACGGGGAAGGGCTGAAAAACTGTTTTTT.